The 32 T cell receptor beta chains in this list originate from one sample, sequenced in a study of control samples from healthy donors and cancer patients. Measured with immunoSEQ multiplex PCR; TCRdb has only the in-frame clones, and not every one. The profile covers over 120,000 clones, with roughly 94% appearing a single time and over 12% taken by the ten largest. Material: PBMCs. Every receptor here comes from a man aged 55 to 70 with colorectal cancer.

This chain connects TRBV29-1 to TRBJ1-2; 8 nucleotides agree with TRBD1. This CDR3 comprises 11 residues. The germline gives CDR1 SQVTM, CDR2 ANQGSEA. Trimming at V came to 3 bases and at J to 14 bases, leaving 8 bases not matched to a gene. The CDR3: CSVEEGQVNTF. The CDR3 DNA reads as TGCAGCGTTGAGGAGGGACAGGTTAATACCTTC.

The genes are TRBV4-2 and TRBJ1-2; 8 bases are shared with TRBD1. Trimming at V came to 4 bases and at J to 9 bases, leaving 13 bases not matched to a gene. The CDR3 spans 15 residues. CDR1 LGHNA and CDR2 YNFKEQ come from the germline V gene. CDR3 region: CASSLDRGPLNSYTF. In nucleotides, the CDR3 is TGTGCCAGCAGCCTTGACAGGGGCCCACTTAACAGCTACACCTTC.

The chain employs TRBV4-1 and TRBJ1-4; a weak D match, TRBD1 (6 bases). CDR1 and CDR2 from the germline V gene are MGHRA and YSYEKL. V gave up 0 bases and J gave up 0 bases, with 8 bases separating them. The CDR3 covers 16 residues. CDR3 sequence (DNA): TGCGCCAGCAGCCAAGACTACAGGGCAACTAATGAAAAACTGTTTTTT. Translating it yields CASSQDYRATNEKLFF.

The rearrangement uses TRBV29-1 and TRBJ1-1; the match to TRBD1 covers 8 bases. V was clipped by 3 bases and J by 5 bases; unmatched bases: 11. The CDR3 covers 15 residues. Per germline, CDR1 SQVTM and CDR2 ANQGSEA. The CDR3 region has the DNA TGCAGCGTTGAGGGCCCAGGGGGCGCGGAGACTGAAGCTTTCTTT. Its translation is CSVEGPGGAETEAFF.

The rearrangement joins TRBV7-2 to TRBJ2-7; TRBD2 aligns across 8 bases. After removal of 5 bases from V and 2 bases from J, the junction contained 8 bases not matched to a gene. The germline CDR1 and CDR2 sequences are SGHTA and FQGNSA. The CDR3 runs 15 residues. The CDR3 protein is CASSPKAGLAYEQYF. The CDR3 DNA reads TGTGCCAGCAGCCCCAAGGCGGGACTAGCCTACGAGCAGTACTTC.

The chain couples TRBV5-6 to TRBJ2-5, with D perhaps matching TRBD2 (5 bases). In germline, CDR1 is SGHDT, CDR2 YYEEEE. Trimming cost V 2 bases and J 5 bases, with 16 bases left between them. The CDR3 consists of 15 residues. CDR3 sequence: CASSFRELSRETQYF. The CDR3 DNA sequence: TGTGCCAGCAGCTTTAGGGAGCTTTCACGGGAGACCCAGTACTTC.

This clone was observed a single time. This chain links TRBV28 with TRBJ1-3; the D gene is possibly TRBD1 (5 bases). Per germline, CDR1 MDHEN and CDR2 SYDVKM. The CDR3 loop spans 14 amino acids. The germline V and J ends were trimmed by 2 bases and 2 bases, with 7 bases remaining between them. The CDR3 sequence: CASSLGAAGNTIYF. The CDR3 DNA is TGTGCCAGCAGTTTAGGGGCAGCTGGAAACACCATATATTTT.

The chain joins TRBV4-3 to TRBJ1-2, with a tentative D call TRBD1 (5 bases). CDR1 is LGHNA, CDR2 YSLEER, per germline. V lost 1 base and J lost 8, with 11 bases in between. The CDR3 contains 13 residues. CDR3 sequence (DNA): TGCGCCAGCAGCCAAGCCAGGGTCGGGGGCTACACCTTC. Residues: CASSQARVGGYTF.

This chain uses TRBV25-1 with TRBJ2-7; tentatively, D is TRBD2 (5 bases). There are 15 residues in the CDR3. Germline CDR1 and CDR2: MGHDK and SYGVNS. The germline V and J ends were trimmed by 8 bases and 4 bases, with 21 bases remaining between them. This CDR3 reads CASRTPGTSGYEQYF. The DNA for the CDR3 is TGTGCCAGCCGGACCCCAGGAACGAGCGGTTACGAGCAGTACTTC.

This clone showed up just once. The V and J genes are TRBV4-1 and TRBJ1-6; 7 bases match TRBD1. Germline V gene data show CDR1 as MGHRA and CDR2 as YSYEKL. Trimming cost V 4 bases and J 3 bases; bases outside gene matches: 6. The CDR3 loop spans 16 amino acids. The CDR3 bases are TGCGCCAGCAGCCGGGGGGGACAGAACTATAATTCACCCCTCCACTTT. It translates to CASSRGGQNYNSPLHF.

V is TRBV29-1 and J is TRBJ1-2; the D is unclear. Trimming removed 4 bases at V and 8 bases at J, with 8 bases between. The germline CDR1 and CDR2 sequences are SQVTM and ANQGSEA. This CDR3 comprises 10 residues. The CDR3 spells CSVGHEGYTF. In nucleotides, the CDR3 is TGCAGCGTTGGCCATGAGGGCTACACCTTC.

This clone was recorded once. The chain joins TRBV5-4 to TRBJ1-5; 7 bases agree with TRBD1. Looked up from germline, CDR1 is SGHNT and CDR2 is YYREEE (reference sequence). Trimming at V came to 2 bases and at J to 3 bases, leaving 2 bases not matched to a gene. The length of the CDR3 is 14 residues. CDR3 DNA sequence: TGTGCCAGCAGCTTAGGACAGGACAATCAGCCCCAGCATTTT. Amino acid sequence: CASSLGQDNQPQHF.

This sequence joins TRBV27 and TRBJ2-7, with D possibly being TRBD1 (6 bases). Trimming cost V 2 bases and J 8 bases, with 19 bases left between them. There are 15 residues in the CDR3. The germline V gene encodes CDR1 MNHEY and CDR2 SMNVEV (reference sequence). The CDR3 sequence: CASSLRDISPGQQYF. CDR3 nucleotides: TGTGCCAGCAGTTTACGGGACATTTCTCCCGGCCAGCAGTACTTC.

The chain carries TRBV12-3 or TRBV12-4 and TRBJ1-4; 9 bases map to TRBD1. The V and J ends lost 5 bases and 11 bases, in that order; junction bases with no gene match: 3. This CDR3 has 12 residues. CDR3 nucleotides: TGTGCCAGCAGTCCCGGGACAGGGAAACTGTTTTTT. Translated, it gives CASSPGTGKLFF.

This clone occurred once. The rearrangement uses TRBV5-5 and TRBJ1-1; D gene uncertain. V dropped 0 bases and J dropped 0 bases, with 9 bases sitting between them. The CDR3 has 15 residues. Germline CDR1 and CDR2: SGHKS and YYEKEE (reference sequence). The CDR3, as DNA: TGTGCCAGCAGCTTGGGGTCACCTATGAACACTGAAGCTTTCTTT. It translates to CASSLGSPMNTEAFF. Complete variable domain (other parts from reference TRBV5-5 and TRBJ1-1): DAGVTQSPTHLIKTRGQQVTLRCSPISGHKSVSWYQQVLGQGPQFIFQYYEKEERGRGNFPDRFSARQFPNYSSELNVNALLLGDSALYLCASSLGSPMNTEAFFGQGTRLTVV.

V is TRBV7-2 and J is TRBJ2-2, with 8 bases lining up with TRBD2. The V gene end was trimmed by 0 bases and the J gene end by 4 bases; junction bases not matched to a gene: 1. The CDR3 has 15 residues. CDR1 and CDR2 from the germline V gene are SGHTA and FQGNSA. CDR3 nucleotide sequence: TGTGCCAGCAGCTTAGCAGCGGGAGTCACCGGGGAGCTGTTTTTT. Amino acid sequence: CASSLAAGVTGELFF. The variable domain in full, with the rest retrieved from reference TRBV7-2 and TRBJ2-2, is GAGVSQSPSNKVTEKGKDVELRCDPISGHTALYWYRQSLGQGLEFLIYFQGNSAPDKSGLPSDRFSAERTGGSVSTLTIQRTQQEDSAVYLCASSLAAGVTGELFFGEGSRLTVL.

The chain has TRBV25-1 and TRBJ2-7; 8 bases are a match to TRBD2. The CDR3 has 14 amino acids. Germline CDR1 is MGHDK and CDR2 is SYGVNS. The junction had 7 bases not matched to a gene; V was cut back by 5 bases and J by 4 bases. The CDR3 sequence: CASSPRGLEYEQYF. In DNA, the CDR3 is TGTGCCAGCAGTCCCCGGGGACTAGAGTACGAGCAGTACTTC.

The chain couples TRBV27 to TRBJ1-2, with D perhaps TRBD1 (5 bases). The V gene's germline CDR1 is MNHEY and CDR2 SMNVEV (reference sequence). Trimming shortened V by 5 bases and J by 2 bases, and 12 bases separated the two germline ends. The CDR3 loop spans 14 amino acids. CDR3 protein: CASSPWDRNYGYTF. The CDR3 DNA reads TGTGCCAGCAGTCCCTGGGACCGAAACTATGGCTACACCTTC.

The chain recombines TRBV5-6 with TRBJ2-4; the D is unclear. V dropped 8 bases and J dropped 2 bases, with 5 bases sitting between them. CDR3 length equals 11 residues. Germline CDR1 reads SGHDT; CDR2 reads YYEEEE. Here the CDR3 reads CARGSKNIQYF. The CDR3 coding sequence is TGTGCCAGGGGGTCCAAAAACATTCAGTACTTC.

The rearrangement uses TRBV5-4 and TRBJ2-7; 7 bases match TRBD1. This CDR3 spans 15 amino acids. V shed 3 bases and J 4 bases; nucleotides not matched to a gene: 10. Germline loops: CDR1 SGHNT, CDR2 YYREEE (reference sequence). The CDR3 here is CASSSRQGRSYEQYF. CDR3 sequence (DNA): TGTGCCAGCAGCTCTCGACAGGGTCGATCGTACGAGCAGTACTTC.

V gene TRBV11-1 combines with J gene TRBJ2-5; 9 nucleotides agree with TRBD1. Per the germline V gene, CDR1 is SGHAT and CDR2 is FQDESV (reference sequence). CDR3 length: 15 amino acids. The trim removed 1 base at V and 0 bases at J, leaving 0 bases unmatched. This CDR3 reads CASSLGDRDQETQYF. CDR3 sequence (DNA): TGTGCCAGCAGCTTAGGGGACAGGGACCAAGAGACCCAGTACTTC.

CDR3 DNA sequence: TGTGCCAGCAGAGGAAGGAAGAACACTGAAGCTTTCTTT. Amino acids: CASRGRKNTEAFF. The chain joins TRBV12-3 or TRBV12-4 to TRBJ1-1, with unresolved D. The CDR3 is made up of 13 amino acids. V lost 6 bases, J lost 1 base, and 9 bases lay in between.

The chain recombines TRBV30 with TRBJ2-5; possibly TRBD2 for D (5 bases). Trimming took 1 base from V and 0 from J, leaving 12 bases between them. In germline, CDR1 is GTSNPN, CDR2 SVGIG (reference sequence). This CDR3 is built from 15 residues. For the CDR3, the DNA is TGTGCCTGGAGTGCCGCCCGAGGGTACCAAGAGACCCAGTACTTC. Its translation is CAWSAARGYQETQYF.

The chain couples TRBV5-6 to TRBJ1-2; TRBD1 matches at 8 bases. The CDR3 loop spans 18 amino acids. V lost 7 bases to trimming and J lost 4 bases; unmatched junction nucleotides: 21. The germline gives CDR1 SGHDT, CDR2 YYEEEE. CDR3 DNA: TGTGCCAGCCGCTCGACTCAGTCCGGGACAGGTTATTTCTATGGCTACACCTTC. Translating gives CASRSTQSGTGYFYGYTF.

V is TRBV19 and J is TRBJ2-1; tentative D call: TRBD2 (6 bases). This CDR3 comprises 15 residues. Trimming removed 1 base from V and 2 bases from J, with 9 bases in between. Germline V gene lookup returns CDR1 LNHDA and CDR2 SQIVND (reference sequence). CDR3 DNA: TGTGCCAGTAGTATAGGGCTAGCGCCCTACAATGAGCAGTTCTTC. It is translated as CASSIGLAPYNEQFF.

V gene TRBV29-1 combines with J gene TRBJ2-7; 10 nucleotides align to TRBD1. The CDR3 is 15 amino acids. The germline gives CDR1 SQVTM, CDR2 ANQGSEA. V gave up 7 bases and J gave up 2 bases; unmatched junction bases: 11. The chain's CDR3 is CSARSGTGDPYEQYF. The DNA of the CDR3 is TGCAGCGCCCGAAGCGGGACAGGGGACCCCTACGAGCAGTACTTC.

V usage is TRBV18 and J usage is TRBJ2-5; D call uncertain. V was shortened by 0 bases and J by 3 bases, with 8 bases between the two germline ends. Germline lookup yields CDR1 KGHSH and CDR2 LQKENI. This CDR3 is built from 14 residues. In DNA, the CDR3 is TGTGCCAGCTCACCACCGACTCCCGAAGAGACCCAGTACTTC. Residues: CASSPPTPEETQYF.

The chain joins TRBV27 to TRBJ2-1; 7 bases line up with TRBD1. Germline loops: CDR1 MNHEY, CDR2 SMNVEV (reference sequence). Trimming took 2 bases from V and 8 from J; bases not matched to a gene: 9. CDR3 size: 15 residues. CDR3 DNA: TGTGCCAGCAGTTTAAAGGGGGCGACTTTATATGAGCAGTTCTTC. Its protein product is CASSLKGATLYEQFF.

This chain connects TRBV24-1 to TRBJ2-1; 7 nucleotides agree with TRBD2. The CDR3 has 15 amino acids. With 2 bases clipped from V and 9 bases from J, the junction kept 9 bases outside the gene matches. CDR1 is KGHDR and CDR2 is SFDVKD in the germline V gene. DNA of the CDR3: TGTGCCACCAGTGATTCACAAGCGGGGTTACTTGAGCAGTTCTTC. It yields the protein CATSDSQAGLLEQFF.

The chain recombines TRBV24-1 with TRBJ2-3, with D maybe TRBD1 (6 bases). This CDR3 has 13 amino acids. Trimming cost V 1 base and J 6 bases, with 7 bases left between them. Germline assignment: CDR1 KGHDR and CDR2 SFDVKD. CDR3 nucleotide sequence: TGTGCCACCAGTGATTTAAGGGGGGATACGCAGTATTTT. This encodes CATSDLRGDTQYF.

The rearrangement links TRBV11-3 to TRBJ1-2; D unresolved. The CDR3 is made up of 18 amino acids. Germline V CDR1 and CDR2: SGHNT, YENEEA. V was pared by 5 bases and J by 2 bases, with 24 bases between. CDR3 DNA: TGTGCCAGCAGCCCCTTCATTGGTTCCCTGCGCGGGAACTATGGCTACACCTTC. Translating it yields CASSPFIGSLRGNYGYTF. Full variable domain (rest looked up from reference TRBV11-3 and TRBJ1-2): EAGVVQSPRYKIIEKKQPVAFWCNPISGHNTLYWYLQNLGQGPELLIRYENEEAVDDSQLPKDRFSAERLKGVDSTLKIQPAELGDSAVYLCASSPFIGSLRGNYGYTFGSGTRLTVV.

The rearrangement links TRBV5-6 to TRBJ2-2, with TRBD1 matching 8 bases. Germline V gives CDR1 SGHDT, CDR2 YYEEEE. After removal of 4 bases from V and 3 bases from J, the junction contained 8 bases not matched to a gene. The CDR3 extends over 16 amino acids. CDR3 coding DNA: TGTGCCAGCAGCATATACAGGGGGTTAGACACCGGGGAGCTGTTTTTT. Translation gives CASSIYRGLDTGELFF.